This passage covers 27 T cell receptor beta chains from one sample sequenced in a study of neurological immune-mediated disorders. A single record per CDR3 protein comes from TCRdb applying MiXCR to the 5' RACE reads. The table includes fewer than 50,000 distinct CDR3 sequences, roughly 15% detected once. The specimen sequenced was CD4+ T cells from blood. The receptors were gathered from a woman aged 55-69 years with HTLV-1-associated myelopathy (HAM/TSP).

A note on this clonotype: One end of the junction is discordant with germline, which a read error may explain. The chain is built from TRBV12-3 or TRBV12-4 and TRBJ2-4; the D gene is possibly TRBD1 (6 bases). CDR3 size: 13 residues. The CDR3 is CAISPPGTWTLYF. The CDR3 region has the DNA TGTGCCATCAGTCCCCCCGGGACATGGACGTTGTACTTC.

This clonotype was observed many times. The V gene is TRBV29-1, the J gene TRBJ2-1; D unresolved. V gave up 3 bases and J gave up 9 bases, with 18 bases separating them. This CDR3 is 14 amino acids long. Germline-derived CDR1 and CDR2 are SQVTM and ANQGSEA. The CDR3 nucleotides read TGCAGCGTTGAGAAGACTGGGGTACATGGTGAGCAGTTCTTC. It specifies CSVEKTGVHGEQFF.

Many counts were recorded for this clonotype. The chain couples TRBV29-1 to TRBJ2-2, with D tentatively TRBD1 (6 bases). Trimming pared 6 bases from V and 7 bases from J, leaving 18 bases between. In germline, CDR1 is SQVTM, CDR2 ANQGSEA. The length of the CDR3 is 14 residues. CDR3 amino acids: CSVSVTGSGGELFF. The CDR3 bases are TGCAGCGTCTCAGTCACAGGGTCTGGCGGGGAGCTGTTTTTT.

This chain joins TRBV6-5 and TRBJ2-3; a possible D gene is TRBD2 (6 bases). This CDR3 has 13 residues. Germline CDR1 and CDR2: MNHEY and SVGAGI. V was cut by 2 bases and J by 8 bases, with 11 bases left in between. The CDR3, as DNA: TGTGCCAGCAGTTACGGACGGCGGGGTACGCAGTATTTT. Translation: CASSYGRRGTQYF.

This clonotype was detected many times. DNA for the CDR3: TGCGCCAGCAGCTTGGTAGGGGAATATGGCTACACCTTC. This sequence encodes CASSLVGEYGYTF. This sequence joins TRBV5-1 and TRBJ1-2, with TRBD1 as a possible D gene (5 bases). The germline V and J ends were trimmed by 0 bases and 5 bases, with 8 bases remaining between them. Germline loops: CDR1 SGHRS, CDR2 YFSETQ. CDR3 length: 13 residues.

This clonotype was seen a handful of times. The chain combines TRBV19 with TRBJ1-1; the D is unclear. Germline V gives CDR1 LNHDA, CDR2 SQIVND (reference sequence). The CDR3 has 13 amino acids. V gave up 4 bases and J gave up 1 base, with 7 bases separating them. The CDR3 reads CASSRPANTEAFF. The CDR3 nucleotides are TGTGCCAGTAGTAGGCCAGCGAACACTGAAGCTTTCTTT.

In this sample, this clonotype turned up many times. The gene calls are TRBV20-1 and TRBJ2-5; weak D call: TRBD1 (5 bases). Trimming pared 3 bases from V and 5 bases from J, leaving 16 bases between. The CDR3 runs 14 residues. The germline gives CDR1 DFQATT, CDR2 SNEGSKA (reference sequence). In DNA form, the CDR3 reads TGCAGTGCTAGGGATCAGGGAACCTCGGAGACCCAGTACTTC. Translation: CSARDQGTSETQYF.

This clonotype was recorded at least ten times. The chain employs TRBV20-1 and TRBJ2-5; TRBD2 matches 10 bases. The CDR3 is made up of 18 amino acids. Germline lookup yields CDR1 DFQATT and CDR2 SNEGSKA (reference sequence). Trimming removed 3 bases from V and 2 bases from J; junction bases left unmatched: 15. In nucleotides, the CDR3 is TGCAGTGCTAGCCTCCGGCTAGCGGGGGCCACCGGACAAGAGACCCAGTACTTC. Translation: CSASLRLAGATGQETQYF.

This clonotype has at least ten counts. This chain joins TRBV12-3 or TRBV12-4 and TRBJ2-1; no definite D call. The CDR3 is made up of 14 amino acids. V shed 6 bases and J shed 2 bases, with 11 bases lying between them. The CDR3 DNA sequence: TGTGCCAGCAGCAAAACAAGTACCTACAATGAGCAGTTCTTC. Its translation: CASSKTSTYNEQFF.

Many counts were recorded for this clonotype. J is TRBJ2-1 and V is TRBV5-1, with D tentatively TRBD1 or TRBD2 (6 bases each). Germline CDR1 reads SGHRS; CDR2 reads YFSETQ. The CDR3 has 22 residues. V dropped 3 bases and J dropped 0 bases, with 31 bases sitting between them. CDR3: CASSSPPRAGGSILNSYNEQFF. CDR3 DNA: TGCGCCAGCAGCTCCCCTCCAAGAGCCGGGGGCTCCATATTAAACTCCTACAATGAGCAGTTCTTC.

This clonotype was detected ten times or more. The rearrangement uses TRBV10-3 and TRBJ2-7, with 7 bases identical to TRBD1. Germline assignment: CDR1 ENHRY and CDR2 SYGVKD. The V and J ends lost 3 bases and 2 bases, in that order; junction bases with no gene match: 7. There are 15 residues in the CDR3. CDR3 coding DNA: TGTGCCATCAGTGAAGGAACAGGGGTGGCCTACGAGCAGTACTTC. This codes for CAISEGTGVAYEQYF.

This clonotype was counted many times. The chain employs TRBV20-1 and TRBJ2-3; 13 bases map to TRBD2. Germline V lookup: CDR1 DFQATT, CDR2 SNEGSKA (reference sequence). The CDR3 loop spans 19 amino acids. V was clipped by 1 base and J by 3 bases; unmatched bases: 13. CDR3 residues: CSARVNRGLAGRGTDTQYF. CDR3 bases: TGCAGTGCTAGAGTAAATAGGGGACTAGCGGGGAGAGGTACAGATACGCAGTATTTT.

The chain links TRBV20-1 to TRBJ2-7, with D perhaps matching TRBD1 (5 bases). The germline CDR1 and CDR2 sequences are DFQATT and SNEGSKA (reference sequence). The CDR3 covers 13 residues. Trimming took off 1 base at V and 4 bases at J, with 11 bases between the two ends. CDR3: CSARVTGYYEQYF. The CDR3 DNA sequence: TGCAGTGCTAGAGTCACAGGATATTACGAGCAGTACTTC.

This clonotype was seen repeatedly, ten times or more. The chain recombines TRBV10-3 with TRBJ2-5; D remains unclear. The germline CDR1 and CDR2 sequences are ENHRY and SYGVKD. V lost 0 bases, J lost 0 bases, and 5 bases lay in between. The CDR3 covers 14 residues. This CDR3 is CAISESRNQETQYF. The CDR3, as DNA: TGTGCCATCAGTGAGTCGAGGAACCAAGAGACCCAGTACTTC.

The rearrangement links TRBV7-6 to TRBJ1-1; possibly TRBD1 for D (6 bases). The length of the CDR3 is 13 residues. In germline, CDR1 is SGHVS, CDR2 FNYEAQ. Deletions cut 5 bases from V and 6 bases from J, with 13 bases between. CDR3 amino acids: CASSRFQGSEAFF. Written as DNA, the CDR3 is TGTGCCAGCAGCCGTTTCCAGGGGTCTGAAGCTTTCTTT. The variable domain in full, with the rest retrieved from reference TRBV7-6 and TRBJ1-1, is GAGVSQSPRYKVTKRGQDVALRCDPISGHVSLYWYRQALGQGPEFLTYFNYEAQQDKSGLPNDRFSAERPEGSISTLTIQRTEQRDSAMYRCASSRFQGSEAFFGQGTRLTVV.

This clonotype was counted at least ten times. This may arise from a read error, as a much more abundant clone is one base away. The gene calls are TRBV2 and TRBJ1-2; D remains unclear. V lost 3 bases and J 8 bases, leaving 13 bases between the germline ends. CDR3 size: 13 residues. The germline CDR1 and CDR2 sequences are SNHLY and FYNNEI. The CDR3 is CASSDNWVGGYTF. CDR3 nucleotide sequence: TGTGCCAGCAGTGATAACTGGGTTGGGGGCTACACCTTC. The full variable domain, with the rest looked up from reference TRBV2 and TRBJ1-2, is EPEVTQTPSHQVTQMGQEVILRCVPISNHLYFYWYRQILGQKVEFLVSFYNNEISEKSEIFDDQFSVERPDGSNFTLKIRSTKLEDSAMYFCASSDNWVGGYTFGSGTRLTVV.

Many counts were recorded for this clonotype. The chain combines TRBV20-1 with TRBJ2-1; weak D call: TRBD2 (6 bases). Between the trimmed V and J ends, which lost 3 bases and 3 bases, there was a span of 15 bases. The germline V gene encodes CDR1 DFQATT and CDR2 SNEGSKA (reference sequence). There are 15 residues in the CDR3. The CDR3 sequence: CSASNPRLGYNEQFF. In nucleotides, the CDR3 is TGCAGTGCTAGTAATCCGAGACTAGGCTACAATGAGCAGTTCTTC.

The sample holds many counts of this clonotype. This chain joins TRBV5-1 and TRBJ1-2; tentatively, D is TRBD1 (5 bases). V was pared by 6 bases and J by 13 bases, with 25 bases between. In germline, CDR1 is SGHRS, CDR2 YFSETQ. CDR3 length: 14 residues. The chain's CDR3 is CASTELGTAGGGTF. Here the CDR3 DNA reads TGCGCCAGCACGGAGCTTGGGACCGCCGGAGGCGGCACCTTC. Using reference TRBV5-1 and TRBJ1-2 for the parts outside the CDR3, the full variable domain is KAGVTQTPRYLIKTRGQQVTLSCSPISGHRSVSWYQQTPGQGLQFLFEYFSETQRNKGNFPGRFSGRQFSNSRSEMNVSTLELGDSALYLCASTELGTAGGGTFGSGTRLTVV.

This clonotype was seen at least ten times. This chain joins TRBV29-1 and TRBJ1-1; 7 bases are shared with TRBD1. CDR3 size: 12 residues. The V and J ends lost 7 bases and 6 bases, in that order; junction bases with no gene match: 8. Looked up from germline, CDR1 is SQVTM and CDR2 is ANQGSEA. The DNA for the CDR3 is TGCAGCGCTACGACCAGGGGGTCTGAAGCTTTCTTT. This gives the protein CSATTRGSEAFF.

This clonotype occurred many times. The chain is built from TRBV12-3 or TRBV12-4 and TRBJ2-7; weak D call: TRBD2 (5 bases). The CDR3 extends over 13 amino acids. V lost 7 bases and J lost 2, with 12 bases in between. CDR3 in DNA: TGTGCCAGCACCAAGACCGGGACCTACGAGCAGTACTTC. Encoded protein: CASTKTGTYEQYF.

This clonotype came up once. At one end, the junction sequence differs from germline, possibly due to a read error. This chain connects TRBV6-5 to TRBJ1-2; tentative D call: TRBD1 (5 bases). CDR1 and CDR2 (germline): MNHEY, SVGAGI. This CDR3 spans 13 amino acids. The CDR3 sequence is CVSRTDRREGYTF. The DNA for the CDR3 is TGTGTCAGCAGAACCGACAGAAGGGAAGGCTACACCTTC.

This clonotype occurred many times. V gene TRBV12-3 or TRBV12-4 combines with J gene TRBJ1-1; no reliable D call. The CDR3 has 13 residues. Between the trimmed V and J ends, which lost 6 bases and 0 bases, there was a span of 8 bases. CDR3 sequence reads: CASRPGMNTEAFF. The CDR3 bases are TGTGCCAGCAGGCCGGGAATGAACACTGAAGCTTTCTTT.

This clonotype has a count of ten or more. The CDR3 bases are TGTGCCAGCAGTGAGTCTCGGTTGGGAATCCAAGAGACCCAGTACTTC. Amino acids: CASSESRLGIQETQYF. The chain has TRBV6-1 and TRBJ2-5, with D unclear. Trimming stripped 3 bases from V and 1 base from J, with 15 bases between. Germline V lookup: CDR1 MNHNS, CDR2 SASEGT. The CDR3 sequence is 16 residues long.

This clonotype was recorded many times. The CDR3 DNA sequence: TGTGCCAGCAAAAGGGACAATGCACACTCCTACGAGCAGTACTTC. Its protein product is CASKRDNAHSYEQYF. The gene calls are TRBV6-5 and TRBJ2-7; D perhaps matches TRBD1 (6 bases). Per the germline V gene, CDR1 is MNHEY and CDR2 is SVGAGI. V gave up 7 bases and J gave up 0 bases, with 16 bases separating them. This CDR3 region has 15 residues.

Many counts were recorded for this clonotype. This chain joins TRBV20-1 and TRBJ2-3; 11 positions agree with TRBD1. J lost 0 bases, V lost 6 bases, and 8 bases had no gene match. This CDR3 has 16 residues. Germline V lookup: CDR1 DFQATT, CDR2 SNEGSKA (reference sequence). The CDR3 DNA is TGCAGTGCCTTGGACAGGGGGCTCGTAAGCACAGATACGCAGTATTTT. Its protein product is CSALDRGLVSTDTQYF.

This clonotype was detected ten times or more. The rearrangement uses TRBV12-3 or TRBV12-4 and TRBJ1-1; possibly TRBD1 for D (6 bases). This CDR3 is 14 amino acids long. V lost 2 bases and J 8 bases, leaving 15 bases between the germline ends. The CDR3 here is CASSLNGLGQEAFF. In nucleotides, the CDR3 is TGTGCCAGCAGTTTAAATGGGCTTGGACAGGAAGCTTTCTTT.

This clonotype has ten or more counts. This chain uses TRBV4-2 with TRBJ2-3; TRBD2 agrees at 8 bases. V lost 0 bases and J lost 5; bases outside the gene matches: 7. There are 16 residues in the CDR3. Germline CDR1 is LGHNA and CDR2 is YNFKEQ. DNA of the CDR3: TGTGCCAGCAGCCAAGATTTCGGGGGGGCCCAAGATACGCAGTATTTT. It is translated as CASSQDFGGAQDTQYF.